The present TCR beta chain was sequenced within a study of blood T cell repertoires in COVID-19. Turning to the study itself: Whether acute or convalescent, the COVID-19 samples came from the United States, Italy and Spain.

The authors' processing: Estimation of nucleated cell counts was performed using reference gene primer amplification. Data came from immunoSEQ multiplex PCR; TCRdb stores just in-frame clones and leaves some out. V and J calls and clone size are given by that table; D and trimming were obtained from the DNA. The sample holds more than 35,000 clones; more than 70% are singletons and the top ten take approximately 2.3%. Unmatched junction bases numbered 7, after V lost 0 bases and J lost 0 bases. Germline V gene sequence: CDR1 LGHDT, CDR2 YNNKEL (reference sequence). The CDR3 extends over 18 amino acids.

This chain joins TRBV3-1 (or the pseudogene TRBV3-2) and TRBJ2-1; TRBD2 matches at 8 bases. The sample consisted of peripheral blood. The receptor comes from a human donor in a cohort sampled during active COVID-19. The CDR3 protein is CASSQDTARGGSYNEQFF. Written as DNA, the CDR3 is TGTGCCAGCAGCCAAGATACCGCACGGGGGGGCTCCTACAATGAGCAGTTCTTC.